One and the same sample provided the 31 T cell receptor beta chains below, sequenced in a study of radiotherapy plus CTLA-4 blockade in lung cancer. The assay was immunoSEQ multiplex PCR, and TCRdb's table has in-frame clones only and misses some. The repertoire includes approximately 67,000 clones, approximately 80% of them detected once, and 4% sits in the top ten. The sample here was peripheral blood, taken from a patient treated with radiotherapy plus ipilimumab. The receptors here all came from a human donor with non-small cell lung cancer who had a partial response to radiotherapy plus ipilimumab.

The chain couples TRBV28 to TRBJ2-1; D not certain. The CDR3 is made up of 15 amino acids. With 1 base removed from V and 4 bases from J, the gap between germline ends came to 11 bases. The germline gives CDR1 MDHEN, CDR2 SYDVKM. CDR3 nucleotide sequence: TGTGCCAGCAGTTTATCGAGCGAGAGTTACAATGAGCAGTTCTTC. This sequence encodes CASSLSSESYNEQFF.

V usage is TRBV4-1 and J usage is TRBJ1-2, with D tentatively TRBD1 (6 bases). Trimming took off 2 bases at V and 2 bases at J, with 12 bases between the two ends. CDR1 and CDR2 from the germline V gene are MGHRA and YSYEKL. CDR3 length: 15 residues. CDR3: CASSQTGTQNYGYTF. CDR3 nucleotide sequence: TGCGCCAGCAGCCAAACCGGGACACAAAACTATGGCTACACCTTC.

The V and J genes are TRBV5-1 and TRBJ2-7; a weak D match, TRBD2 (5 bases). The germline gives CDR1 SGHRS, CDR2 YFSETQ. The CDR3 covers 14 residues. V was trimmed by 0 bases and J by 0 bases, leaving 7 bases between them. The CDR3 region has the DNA TGCGCCAGCAGCTTGGGTAGCGACTCCTACGAGCAGTACTTC. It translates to CASSLGSDSYEQYF. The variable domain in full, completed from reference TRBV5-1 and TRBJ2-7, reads KAGVTQTPRYLIKTRGQQVTLSCSPISGHRSVSWYQQTPGQGLQFLFEYFSETQRNKGNFPGRFSGRQFSNSRSEMNVSTLELGDSALYLCASSLGSDSYEQYFGPGTRLTVT.

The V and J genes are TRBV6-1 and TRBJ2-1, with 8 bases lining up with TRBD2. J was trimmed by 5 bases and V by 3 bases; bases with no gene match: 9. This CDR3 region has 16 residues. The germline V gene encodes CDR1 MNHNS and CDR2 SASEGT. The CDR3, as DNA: TGTGCCAGCAGTGAGGCCCAACTAGCGGAGGACAATGAGCAGTTCTTC. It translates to CASSEAQLAEDNEQFF.

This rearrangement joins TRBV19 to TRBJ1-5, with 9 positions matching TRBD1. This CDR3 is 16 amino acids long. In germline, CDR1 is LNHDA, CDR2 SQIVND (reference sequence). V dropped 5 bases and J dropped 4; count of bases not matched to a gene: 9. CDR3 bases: TGTGCCAGTAGTCGTAGGACAGGGGATGGGAATCAGCCCCAGCATTTT. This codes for CASSRRTGDGNQPQHF.

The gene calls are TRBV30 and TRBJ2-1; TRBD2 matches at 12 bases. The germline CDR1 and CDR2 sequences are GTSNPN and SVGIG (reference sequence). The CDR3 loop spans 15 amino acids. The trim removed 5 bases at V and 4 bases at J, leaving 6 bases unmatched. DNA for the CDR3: TGTGCCTGGGCCCCCGGACTAGCGGGATACAATGAGCAGTTCTTC. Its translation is CAWAPGLAGYNEQFF.

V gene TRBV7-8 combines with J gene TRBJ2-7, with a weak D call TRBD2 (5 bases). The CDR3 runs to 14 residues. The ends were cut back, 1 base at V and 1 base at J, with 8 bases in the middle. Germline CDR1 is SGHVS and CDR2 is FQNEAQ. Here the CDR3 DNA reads TGTGCCAGCAGCTTAGTCCGGGATTCCTACGAGCAGTACTTC. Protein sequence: CASSLVRDSYEQYF. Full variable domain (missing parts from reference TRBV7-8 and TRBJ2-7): GAGVSQSPRYKVAKRGQDVALRCDPISGHVSLFWYQQALGQGPEFLTYFQNEAQLDKSGLPSDRFFAERPEGSVSTLKIQRTQQEDSAVYLCASSLVRDSYEQYFGPGTRLTVT.

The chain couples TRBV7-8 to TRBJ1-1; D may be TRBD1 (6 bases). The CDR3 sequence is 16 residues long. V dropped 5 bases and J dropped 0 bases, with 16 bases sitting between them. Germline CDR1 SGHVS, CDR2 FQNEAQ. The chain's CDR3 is CASSPLDSAMNTEAFF. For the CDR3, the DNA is TGTGCCAGCAGCCCCCTGGACAGCGCGATGAACACTGAAGCTTTCTTT.

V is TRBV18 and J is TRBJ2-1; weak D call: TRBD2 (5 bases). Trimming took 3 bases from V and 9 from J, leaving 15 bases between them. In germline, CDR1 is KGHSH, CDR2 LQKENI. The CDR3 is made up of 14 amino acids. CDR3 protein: CASSPPGIEGEQFF. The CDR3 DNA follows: TGTGCCAGCTCACCTCCGGGGATCGAGGGTGAGCAGTTCTTC.

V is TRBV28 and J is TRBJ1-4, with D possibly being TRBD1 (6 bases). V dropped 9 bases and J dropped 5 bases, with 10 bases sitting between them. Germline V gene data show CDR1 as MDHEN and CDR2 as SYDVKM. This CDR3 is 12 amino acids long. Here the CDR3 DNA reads TGTGCCAGTACGGACAGAAATGAAAAACTGTTTTTT. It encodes CASTDRNEKLFF.

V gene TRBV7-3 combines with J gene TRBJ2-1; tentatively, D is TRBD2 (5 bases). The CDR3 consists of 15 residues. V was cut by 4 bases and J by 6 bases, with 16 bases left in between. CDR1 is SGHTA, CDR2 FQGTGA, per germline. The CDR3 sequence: CASSYLLVPANEQFF. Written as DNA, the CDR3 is TGTGCCAGCAGCTACCTACTAGTCCCGGCCAATGAGCAGTTCTTC.

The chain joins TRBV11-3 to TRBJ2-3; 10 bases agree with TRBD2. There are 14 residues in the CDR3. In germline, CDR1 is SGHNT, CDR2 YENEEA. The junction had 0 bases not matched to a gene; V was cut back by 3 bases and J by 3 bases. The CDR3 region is CASSLTSGTDTQYF. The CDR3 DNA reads TGTGCCAGCAGCTTGACTAGCGGGACAGATACGCAGTATTTT. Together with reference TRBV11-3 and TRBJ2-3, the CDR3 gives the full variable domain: EAGVVQSPRYKIIEKKQPVAFWCNPISGHNTLYWYLQNLGQGPELLIRYENEEAVDDSQLPKDRFSAERLKGVDSTLKIQPAELGDSAVYLCASSLTSGTDTQYFGPGTRLTVL.

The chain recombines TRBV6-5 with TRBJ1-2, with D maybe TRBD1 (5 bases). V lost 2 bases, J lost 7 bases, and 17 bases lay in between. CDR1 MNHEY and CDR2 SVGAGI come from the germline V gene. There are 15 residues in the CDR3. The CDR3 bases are TGTGCCAGCAGTTACCGCAGAGGCCCCGGGGGTGGCTACACCTTC. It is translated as CASSYRRGPGGGYTF.

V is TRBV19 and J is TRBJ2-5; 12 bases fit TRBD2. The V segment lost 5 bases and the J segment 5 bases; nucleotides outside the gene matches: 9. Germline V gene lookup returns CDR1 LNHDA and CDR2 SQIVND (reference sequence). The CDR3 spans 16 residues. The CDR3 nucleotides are TGTGCCAGTAGTGACCGCGGACTAGCGGGGAGGGAGACCCAGTACTTC. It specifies CASSDRGLAGRETQYF.

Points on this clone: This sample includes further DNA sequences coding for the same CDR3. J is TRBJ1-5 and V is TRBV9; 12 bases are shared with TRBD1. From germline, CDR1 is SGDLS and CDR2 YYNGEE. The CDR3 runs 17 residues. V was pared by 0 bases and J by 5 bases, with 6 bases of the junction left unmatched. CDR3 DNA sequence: TGTGCCAGCAGCGTAGCCGATGGGACAGGGGGCGATCAGCCCCAGCATTTT. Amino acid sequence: CASSVADGTGGDQPQHF.

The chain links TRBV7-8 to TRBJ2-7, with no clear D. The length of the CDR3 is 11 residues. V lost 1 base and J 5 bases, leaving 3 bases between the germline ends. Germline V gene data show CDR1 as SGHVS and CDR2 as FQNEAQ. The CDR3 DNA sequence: TGTGCCAGCAGCTTAGGTAACGAGCAGTACTTC. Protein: CASSLGNEQYF.

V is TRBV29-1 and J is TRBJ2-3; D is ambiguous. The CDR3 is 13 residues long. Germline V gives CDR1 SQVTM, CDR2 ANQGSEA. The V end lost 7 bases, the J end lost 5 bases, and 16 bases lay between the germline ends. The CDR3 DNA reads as TGCAGCGCCCGTATGTCCGGTGGAGATACGCAGTATTTT. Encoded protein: CSARMSGGDTQYF.

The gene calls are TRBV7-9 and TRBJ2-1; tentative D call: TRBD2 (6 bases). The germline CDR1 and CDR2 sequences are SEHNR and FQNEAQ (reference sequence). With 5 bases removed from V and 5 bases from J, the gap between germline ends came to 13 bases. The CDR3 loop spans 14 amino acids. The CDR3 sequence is CASSPGTLNNEQFF. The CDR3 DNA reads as TGTGCCAGCAGCCCGGGGACTTTAAACAATGAGCAGTTCTTC.

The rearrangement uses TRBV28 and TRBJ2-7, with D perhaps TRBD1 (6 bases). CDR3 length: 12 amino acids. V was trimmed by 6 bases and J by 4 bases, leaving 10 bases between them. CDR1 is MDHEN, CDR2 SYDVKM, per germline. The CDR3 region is CASSRDTYEQYF. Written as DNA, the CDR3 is TGTGCCAGCAGCCGGGACACTTACGAGCAGTACTTC.

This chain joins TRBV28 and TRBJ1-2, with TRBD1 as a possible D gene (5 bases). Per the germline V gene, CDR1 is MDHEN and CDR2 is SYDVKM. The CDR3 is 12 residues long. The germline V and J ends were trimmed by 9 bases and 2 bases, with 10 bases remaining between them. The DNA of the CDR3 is TGTGCCAGTAATTCAGGGAACTATGGCTACACCTTC. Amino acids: CASNSGNYGYTF.

The chain's CDR3 is CASSAVPAYNEQFF. The DNA of the CDR3 is TGTGCCAGTAGCGCGGTCCCTGCCTACAATGAGCAGTTCTTC. This sequence joins TRBV19 and TRBJ2-1; D gene unclear. Trimming removed 6 bases at V and 2 bases at J, with 11 bases between. There are 14 residues in the CDR3. Germline assignment: CDR1 LNHDA and CDR2 SQIVND (reference sequence).

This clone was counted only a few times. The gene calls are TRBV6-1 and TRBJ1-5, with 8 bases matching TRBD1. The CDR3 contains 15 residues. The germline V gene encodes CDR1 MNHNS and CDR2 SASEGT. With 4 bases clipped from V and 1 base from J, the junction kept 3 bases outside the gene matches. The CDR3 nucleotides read TGTGCCAGCAGTGGTCGACAGGGGAGCAATCAGCCCCAGCATTTT. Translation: CASSGRQGSNQPQHF.

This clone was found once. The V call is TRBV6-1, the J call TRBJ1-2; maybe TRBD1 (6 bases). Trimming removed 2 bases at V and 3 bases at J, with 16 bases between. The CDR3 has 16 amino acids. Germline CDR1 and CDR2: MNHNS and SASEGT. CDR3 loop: CASSERGGSLYYGYTF. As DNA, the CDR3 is TGTGCCAGCAGTGAAAGGGGGGGCTCCCTTTACTATGGCTACACCTTC.

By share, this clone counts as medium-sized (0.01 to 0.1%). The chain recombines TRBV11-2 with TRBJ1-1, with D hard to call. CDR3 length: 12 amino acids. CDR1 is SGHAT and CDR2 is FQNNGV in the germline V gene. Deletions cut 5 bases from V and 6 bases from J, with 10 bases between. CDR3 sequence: CASSLVFSEAFF. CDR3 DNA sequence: TGTGCCAGCAGCCTAGTATTTTCTGAAGCTTTCTTT.

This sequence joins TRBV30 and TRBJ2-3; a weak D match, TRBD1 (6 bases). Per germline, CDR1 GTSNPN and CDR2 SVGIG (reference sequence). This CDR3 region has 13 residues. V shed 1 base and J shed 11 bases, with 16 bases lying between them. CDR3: CAWSASGTRLQYF. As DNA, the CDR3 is TGTGCCTGGAGTGCGTCCGGGACACGTTTGCAGTATTTT.

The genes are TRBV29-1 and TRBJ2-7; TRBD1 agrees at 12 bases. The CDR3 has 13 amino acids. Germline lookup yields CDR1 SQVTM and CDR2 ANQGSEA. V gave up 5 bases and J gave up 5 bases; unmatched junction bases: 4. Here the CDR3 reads CSVSGTGGDEQYF. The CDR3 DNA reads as TGCAGCGTTTCCGGGACAGGGGGCGACGAGCAGTACTTC.

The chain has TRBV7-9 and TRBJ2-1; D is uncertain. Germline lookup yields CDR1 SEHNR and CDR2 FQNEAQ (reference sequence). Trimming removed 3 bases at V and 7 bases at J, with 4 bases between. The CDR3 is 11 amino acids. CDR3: CASSFLNEQFF. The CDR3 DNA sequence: TGTGCCAGCAGCTTTTTAAATGAGCAGTTCTTC. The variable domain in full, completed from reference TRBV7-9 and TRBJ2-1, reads DTGVSQNPRHKITKRGQNVTFRCDPISEHNRLYWYRQTLGQGPEFLTYFQNEAQLEKSRLLSDRFSAERPKGSFSTLEIQRTEQGDSAMYLCASSFLNEQFFGPGTRLTVL.

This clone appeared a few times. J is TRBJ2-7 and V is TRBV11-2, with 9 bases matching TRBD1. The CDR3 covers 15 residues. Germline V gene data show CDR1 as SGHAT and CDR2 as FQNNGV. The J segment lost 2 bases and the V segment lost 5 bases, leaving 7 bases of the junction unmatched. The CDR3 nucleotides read TGTGCCAGCAGCGGTGACAGGGGGTCCCCCTACGAGCAGTACTTC. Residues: CASSGDRGSPYEQYF.

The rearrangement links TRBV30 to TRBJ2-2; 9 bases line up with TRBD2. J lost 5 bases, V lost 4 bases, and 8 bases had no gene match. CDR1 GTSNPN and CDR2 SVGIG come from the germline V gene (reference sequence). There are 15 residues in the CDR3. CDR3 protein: CAWKIAGVGTGELFF. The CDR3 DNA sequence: TGTGCCTGGAAGATAGCGGGAGTCGGGACCGGGGAGCTGTTTTTT.

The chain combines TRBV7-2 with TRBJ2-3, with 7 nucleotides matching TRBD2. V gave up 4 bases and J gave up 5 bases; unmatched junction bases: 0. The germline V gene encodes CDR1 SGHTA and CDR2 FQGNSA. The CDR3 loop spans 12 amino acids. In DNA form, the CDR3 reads TGTGCCAGCAGCTGGGGGGGAGATACGCAGTATTTT. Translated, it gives CASSWGGDTQYF.

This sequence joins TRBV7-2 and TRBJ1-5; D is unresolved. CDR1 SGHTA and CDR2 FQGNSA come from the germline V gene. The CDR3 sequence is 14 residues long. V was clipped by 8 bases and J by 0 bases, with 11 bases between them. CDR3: CASGYNYSNQPQHF. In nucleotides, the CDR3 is TGTGCCAGCGGCTATAACTATAGCAATCAGCCCCAGCATTTT.